This T cell receptor (beta chain) came from a study of vaccination and CD4 T cells after COVID-19. About the study: Median draw time for post-COVID samples was 85 to 110 days post-diagnosis (range 35 to 161).

Treatment defined: roughly 10-day PBMC culture with coronavirus spike peptide pools or control peptides (ViraFEST assay). ViraFEST stimulated the growth of antigen-specific T cells using peptide pools and subsequently profiled their TCRs by sequencing. Fewer than 2.5 million PBMCs per well were cultured with approximately 9.8 IU/ml IL-2 and about 11 ug/ml peptide pools. A note on this clonotype: The antigen is not known.

The Oncomine TCR Beta short-read assay sequenced DNA from cultured CD4+ T cells. TCRdb itself ran the PCR reads through MiXCR, one entry per CDR3 protein. The sample consists of roughly 10,000 distinct CDR3 sequences, approximately 69% of them appearing once. Germline-derived CDR1 and CDR2 are SGHNT and YYREEE (reference sequence). The germline V and J ends were trimmed by 7 bases and 0 bases, with 9 bases remaining between them. The CDR3 length is 13 residues. V and J are TRBV5-4 and TRBJ2-3, with unresolved D. The sample taken for sequencing was CD4+ T cells from blood, cultured in vitro. This receptor was taken from a human donor who had recovered from COVID-19. CDR3 coding DNA: TGTGCCAGCTCCGCTTGGAGCACAGATACGCAGTATTTT. Its translation is CASSAWSTDTQYF.